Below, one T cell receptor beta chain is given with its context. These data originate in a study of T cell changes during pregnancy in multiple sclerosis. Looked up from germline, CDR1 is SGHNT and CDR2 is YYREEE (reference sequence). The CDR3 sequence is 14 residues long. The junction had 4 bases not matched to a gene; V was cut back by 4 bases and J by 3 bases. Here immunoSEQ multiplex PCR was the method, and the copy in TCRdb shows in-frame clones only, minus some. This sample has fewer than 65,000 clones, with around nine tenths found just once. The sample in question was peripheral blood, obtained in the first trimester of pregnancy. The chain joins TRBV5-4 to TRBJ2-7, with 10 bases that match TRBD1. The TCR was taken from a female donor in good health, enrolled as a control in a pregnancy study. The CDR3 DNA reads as TGTGCCAGCAGCCCGGGACAGGGGTACTACGAGCAGTACTTC. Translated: CASSPGQGYYEQYF.